This T cell receptor beta chain was identified in a study of blood T cells in healthy people across ages. This clonotype appeared many times. The germline CDR1 and CDR2 sequences are DFQATT and SNEGSKA (reference sequence). Between the trimmed V and J ends, which lost 3 bases and 3 bases, there was a span of 6 bases. The CDR3 is 11 amino acids. PCR was performed a second time for roughly 7 to 11 cycles using a sample-barcoded 5' primer and a J-beta primer mix. TCRdb passed the 5' RACE reads through MiXCR, listing each CDR3 protein once. The data show about 1.8 million distinct CDR3 sequences, about 50% seen once.

The sample comprised blood. The chain recombines TRBV20-1 with TRBJ2-7; weak D call: TRBD2 (5 bases). This sequence was found in a woman in her thirties or forties in good health. For the CDR3, the DNA is TGCAGTGCTAGGGGAGACTACGAGCAGTACTTC. Protein sequence: CSARGDYEQYF.